This TCR beta chain stems from a study of blood T cell repertoires in COVID-19. On the study more broadly: Donors in the United States, Italy and Spain gave samples during acute or convalescent COVID-19. Sample material is recorded as cDNA or gDNA derived from T cells, B-cell-depleted T cells, or PBMCs.

The authors' processing: Scientists estimated how many nucleated cells there were by amplifying reference gene primers. Clones were read by immunoSEQ multiplex PCR, and TCRdb kept only the in-frame ones, dropping some. V, J and clone size were drawn from that table, and D and trimming were deduced from the DNA. The repertoire consists of under 350,000 clones, with roughly 86% occurring once and the leading ten covering approximately 1.8%. With 4 bases removed from V and 4 bases from J, the gap between germline ends came to 14 bases. The germline gives CDR1 SGHDT, CDR2 YYEEEE. CDR3 size: 14 residues. Specimen: peripheral blood. The genes are TRBV5-6 and TRBJ2-5; weak D call: TRBD1 (6 bases). This TCR came from a woman in her thirties with COVID-19, enrolled during active disease. CDR3 nucleotides: TGTGCCAGCAGCAGAACACAGGGTCGAGAGACCCAGTACTTC. It translates to CASSRTQGRETQYF.